The clone carrying this TCR beta chain was picked up a small number of times. What it binds is unknown. The sample is drawn from a study of cytomegalovirus exposure and HLA in healthy donors. On the study more broadly: Unique TCR beta sequences numbering about 100 million came from 190 million or so T cells in an earlier analysis.

General study findings and limits: With later analysis, a missense DCLRE1C variant became linked to TCR beta V- and J-gene trimming.

The primer mix had 60 Vbeta and 13 Jbeta primers. Only in-frame clones appear in the TCRdb table, and some are missing; sequencing was by immunoSEQ multiplex PCR. This repertoire shows about 110,000 clones, 70% found once; its top ten account for around 9%. Germline CDR1 reads MNHEY; CDR2 reads SVGAGI. The CDR3 runs to 15 residues. Trimming removed 2 bases at V and 0 bases at J, with 8 bases between. Sequencing was carried out using PBMCs. The TCR sequence derives from a man aged 30 to 45 in good health and CMV-seropositive. This chain joins TRBV6-5 and TRBJ1-5; tentative D call: TRBD1 (5 bases). In DNA form, the CDR3 reads TGTGCCAGCAGTTACGGGGGAGGTAGCAATCAGCCCCAGCATTTT. Protein sequence: CASSYGGGSNQPQHF.